This TCR beta chain was documented in a study of T-cell reconstitution after alpha-beta-depleted transplantation in children. This clonotype was observed a handful of times. Its antigen is not known. The CDR3 is 14 amino acids. Germline-derived CDR1 and CDR2 are MNHEY and SMNVEV (reference sequence). Deletions cut 0 bases from V and 8 bases from J, with 13 bases between. Library preparation (for TCRbeta) was performed with unique molecular identifiers. From the PCR reads, TCRdb called clonotypes with MiXCR, one entry per CDR3 protein. Among roughly 790,000 distinct CDR3 sequences listed, roughly 15% were seen once. Study results and caveats: The origin of high day-60 TCRbeta diversity in some patients lay in surviving recipient T cells and thymic progenitors. Reportedly, roughly two months post-transplant, alpha-beta T cells arose from several hundred expanded graft clones. Newly produced T cells mostly accounted for T-cell counts and diversity one year post-transplant.

Sequencing was performed on PBMCs, mostly from graft donor cells, taken 360 days after TCRalphabeta/CD19-depleted stem cell transplant. This TCR was sampled from a male patient younger than 18 who had a stem cell transplant for acute lymphoblastic leukemia, so the T cells may come from the graft donor. The V and J genes are TRBV27 and TRBJ1-2; unclear D gene. The CDR3 protein is CASSLSIWQRGYTF. The CDR3, as DNA: TGTGCCAGCAGTTTATCGATCTGGCAGCGGGGCTACACCTTC.